The T cell receptor beta chain described here comes from a study of T cell changes during pregnancy in multiple sclerosis. Method: immunoSEQ multiplex PCR; TCRdb's copy keeps in-frame clones and lacks some. This repertoire shows around 43,000 clones, roughly 93% found once; its top ten account for 3% to 4%. The V and J ends lost 7 bases and 2 bases, in that order; junction bases with no gene match: 14. The CDR3 spans 16 residues. Germline assignment: CDR1 MNHNY and CDR2 SVGAGI (reference sequence). The origin of this receptor is a female donor with multiple sclerosis, enrolled in a pregnancy study. The genes are TRBV6-6 and TRBJ2-7, with 7 positions matching TRBD2. The starting material was CD8+ T cells from peripheral blood mononuclear cells, obtained after pregnancy. CDR3 amino acids: CASTERERGMTYEQYF. CDR3 sequence (DNA): TGTGCCAGCACAGAACGGGAGCGGGGAATGACCTACGAGCAGTACTTC.